These 19 T cell receptor beta chains came from one sample sequenced in a study of CD8+CD57+ T cells in acquired aplastic anemia. The patients chosen for sequencing had shown expansion of CD8+CD57+ cells (detected by flow cytometry). Genomic DNA acted as the template from which TCR beta VDJ combination and CDR3 sequence profiling were carried out. One entry per CDR3 protein results from TCRdb running MiXCR on the reads. Found here are about 58,000 distinct CDR3 sequences, approximately 52% of them singletons; the top ten hold roughly 15%. Sequencing was done on a sample of sorted CD4+, CD8+, or CD8+CD57+ T cells (not recorded which) from PBMCs. The receptors shown here come from a human donor with aplastic anemia.

This rearrangement joins TRBV19 to TRBJ2-7; D is perhaps TRBD1 (5 bases). The V and J ends lost 0 bases and 3 bases respectively, with 12 bases between them. Germline V gene sequence: CDR1 LNHDA, CDR2 SQIVND (reference sequence). The CDR3 loop spans 15 amino acids. In DNA form, the CDR3 reads TGTGCCAGTAGTATAGATCCAGGGCGTAACTACGAGCAGTACTTC. This encodes CASSIDPGRNYEQYF.

The chain recombines TRBV10-3 with TRBJ2-7; D perhaps matches TRBD1 (6 bases). Germline assignment: CDR1 ENHRY and CDR2 SYGVKD. V was pared by 2 bases and J by 6 bases, with 8 bases between. The CDR3 contains 12 residues. The chain's CDR3 is CAISEGRGEQYF. The CDR3, as DNA: TGTGCCATCAGTGAGGGCAGGGGCGAGCAGTACTTC.

This clonotype was counted ten times or more. DNA for the CDR3: TGTGCCAGCAGTGAGACACAGGGAAACACTGAAGCTTTCTTT. Residues: CASSETQGNTEAFF. This rearrangement joins TRBV6-1 to TRBJ1-1; the D gene is possibly TRBD1 (6 bases). Looked up from germline, CDR1 is MNHNS and CDR2 is SASEGT. The CDR3 is made up of 14 amino acids. The germline V and J ends were trimmed by 3 bases and 2 bases, with 10 bases remaining between them.

A word on this clonotype: At one end, the junction sequence differs from germline, possibly due to a read error. CDR3 amino acids: CASSGGPLHF. The CDR3 region has the DNA TGTGCCAGCAGTGGGGGTCCTCTCCACTTC. J is TRBJ2-7 and V is TRBV2; the D is unclear. This CDR3 is 10 amino acids long. Germline V gives CDR1 SNHLY, CDR2 FYNNEI.

Details on this clonotype: Its ends do not fully match the called genes, so a read error is possible. The rearrangement links TRBV10-1 to TRBJ2-7; TRBD1 might be the D (5 bases). CDR1 is WNHNN and CDR2 is SYGVQD in the germline V gene (reference sequence). CDR3 length: 13 residues. The CDR3 nucleotides read TGTGCCAGCTCACCACGACAGTCCTACGAGCAGTACTTC. This translates into CASSPRQSYEQYF.

This chain's CDR3 is CSDTGGTSTDTQYF. The CDR3 bases are TGCAGCGACACAGGAGGAACTAGCACAGATACGCAGTATTTT. The genes are TRBV29-1 and TRBJ2-3; D assignment may be TRBD1 or TRBD2 (5 bases each). This CDR3 is built from 14 residues. Trimming removed 7 bases from V and 0 bases from J, with 14 bases in between. CDR1 is SQVTM, CDR2 ANQGSEA, per germline.

J is TRBJ2-4 and V is TRBV2; TRBD2 matches at 13 bases. The trim removed 5 bases at V and 0 bases at J, leaving 4 bases unmatched. This CDR3 comprises 17 residues. From germline, CDR1 is SNHLY and CDR2 FYNNEI. CDR3 residues: CASSPTSGGRAKNIQYF. DNA of the CDR3: TGTGCCAGCAGTCCGACTAGCGGGGGGCGAGCCAAAAACATTCAGTACTTC.

This clonotype has ten or more counts. The rearrangement joins TRBV6-1 to TRBJ1-5, with D hard to call. Germline CDR1 is MNHNS and CDR2 is SASEGT. Trimming took 3 bases from V and 7 from J, leaving 10 bases between them. The CDR3 contains 13 residues. The DNA for the CDR3 is TGTGCCAGCAGTGACTGGTCCGGGCAGCCCCAGCATTTT. Its protein is CASSDWSGQPQHF.

Written as DNA, the CDR3 is TGCAGTGCTAGAGATCTCGGGGATACCTATAATTCACCCCTCCACTTT. As protein: CSARDLGDTYNSPLHF. This chain joins TRBV20-1 and TRBJ1-6; D gene uncertain. This CDR3 is 16 amino acids long. Germline V gene data show CDR1 as DFQATT and CDR2 as SNEGSKA (reference sequence). The ends were cut back, 0 bases at V and 2 bases at J, with 11 bases in the middle.

This chain connects TRBV15 to TRBJ1-2; D is ambiguous. The length of the CDR3 is 14 residues. Germline V gives CDR1 LNHNV, CDR2 YYDKDF (reference sequence). With 1 base removed from V and 6 bases from J, the gap between germline ends came to 12 bases. The CDR3 DNA sequence: TGTGCCACCAGCAGAGGCAGGTCATTCCATGGCTACACCTTC. The encoded protein is CATSRGRSFHGYTF.

Notes on this clonotype: Germline is not matched at one junction end, which may reflect a read error. The chain joins TRBV2 to TRBJ2-7; 10 nucleotides line up with TRBD2. This CDR3 spans 15 amino acids. Per the germline V gene, CDR1 is SNHLY and CDR2 is FYNNEI. The DNA of the CDR3 is TGTGCCACCAGGGCCTCTAGCGGGGGTACCTACGAGCAGCACTTC. It yields the protein CATRASSGGTYEQHF.

This clonotype was counted a single time. The chain has TRBV19 and TRBJ2-3; the D is unclear. The V gene lost 3 bases and the J gene lost 1 base, with 8 bases spanning the gap. The CDR3 covers 14 residues. Germline V gene data show CDR1 as LNHDA and CDR2 as SQIVND (reference sequence). The CDR3 here is CASSIAPRTDTQYF. The CDR3 coding sequence is TGTGCCAGTAGTATTGCCCCCCGCACAGATACGCAGTATTTT.

By share, this clonotype ranks as medium-sized. The chain links TRBV10-1 to TRBJ1-6; D is uncertain. The CDR3 sequence is 15 residues long. Deletions cut 6 bases from V and 7 bases from J, with 16 bases between. The germline gives CDR1 WNHNN, CDR2 SYGVQD (reference sequence). This CDR3 is CASSSGGPGNSPLHF. The CDR3 DNA sequence: TGCGCCAGCAGCTCCGGCGGGCCGGGGAATTCACCCCTCCACTTT.

There are many counts of this clonotype. The V gene is TRBV9, the J gene TRBJ2-5; 7 positions match TRBD1. The CDR3 consists of 14 residues. Trimming cost V 3 bases and J 7 bases; bases outside gene matches: 9. Germline loops: CDR1 SGDLS, CDR2 YYNGEE. CDR3 bases: TGTGCCAGCAGCGGACAGGGAGAAGGAGGGACCCAGTACTTC. As protein: CASSGQGEGGTQYF.

The genes are TRBV24-1 and TRBJ2-1; TRBD1 matches at 9 bases. V shed 4 bases, J shed 2 bases, and the junction held 5 bases outside the gene matches. CDR3 length equals 16 residues. Germline loops: CDR1 KGHDR, CDR2 SFDVKD. The CDR3 spells CATSEGRTGAYNEQFF. The DNA for the CDR3 is TGTGCCACCAGTGAGGGAAGGACAGGGGCCTACAATGAGCAGTTCTTC.

This clonotype was counted a few times. This clone may be a read error of a much larger clone one base away. Without the conserved terminal phenylalanine or tryptophan, this CDR3 likely stems from a read error. J is TRBJ2-1 and V is TRBV13; the match to TRBD2 covers 10 bases. The germline V gene encodes CDR1 PRHDT and CDR2 FYEKMQ (reference sequence). The CDR3 runs 19 residues. V was pared by 4 bases and J by 6 bases, with 18 bases of the junction left unmatched. DNA for the CDR3: TGTGCCAGCAGCTCCGGCTCCACTAGCGGGAACTCGTGGGCCAATGAGCAGTTCCTC. Its translation: CASSSGSTSGNSWANEQFL.

The gene calls are TRBV2 and TRBJ2-1; 12 nucleotides line up with TRBD2. From germline, CDR1 is SNHLY and CDR2 FYNNEI. This CDR3 spans 14 amino acids. V shed 6 bases, J shed 8 bases, and the junction held 5 bases outside the gene matches. CDR3 sequence: CASRKTSGGYEQFF. For the CDR3, the DNA is TGTGCCAGCAGGAAGACTAGCGGGGGCTATGAGCAGTTCTTC.

The genes are TRBV20-1 and TRBJ2-3, with TRBD2 as a possible D gene (6 bases). V was cut by 4 bases and J by 0 bases, with 8 bases left in between. This CDR3 is built from 13 residues. CDR1 and CDR2 (germline): DFQATT, SNEGSKA (reference sequence). CDR3 nucleotide sequence: TGCAGTGCTACCGGGACTAGCACAGATACGCAGTATTTT. Translating it yields CSATGTSTDTQYF.

Ten or more counts support this clonotype. This rearrangement joins TRBV11-1 to TRBJ2-1, with a possible D match to TRBD2 (5 bases). V gave up 5 bases and J gave up 4 bases, with 15 bases separating them. The CDR3 is 15 residues long. The germline V gene has CDR1 SGHAT and CDR2 FQDESV (reference sequence). The CDR3 region is CASSPNADSYNEQFF. CDR3 coding DNA: TGTGCCAGCAGCCCAAACGCGGACTCTTACAATGAGCAGTTCTTC.